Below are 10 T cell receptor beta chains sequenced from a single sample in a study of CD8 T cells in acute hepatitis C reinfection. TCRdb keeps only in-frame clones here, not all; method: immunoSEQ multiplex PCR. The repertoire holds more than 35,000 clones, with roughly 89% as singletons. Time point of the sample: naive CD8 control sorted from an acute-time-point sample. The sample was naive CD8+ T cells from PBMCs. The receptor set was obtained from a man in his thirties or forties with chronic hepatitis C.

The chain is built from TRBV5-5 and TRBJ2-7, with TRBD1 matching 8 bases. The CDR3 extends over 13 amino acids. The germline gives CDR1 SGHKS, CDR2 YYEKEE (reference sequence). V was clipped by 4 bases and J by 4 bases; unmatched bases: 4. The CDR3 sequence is CASSGQGSYEQYF. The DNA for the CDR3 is TGTGCCAGCAGCGGACAGGGTTCGTACGAGCAGTACTTC.

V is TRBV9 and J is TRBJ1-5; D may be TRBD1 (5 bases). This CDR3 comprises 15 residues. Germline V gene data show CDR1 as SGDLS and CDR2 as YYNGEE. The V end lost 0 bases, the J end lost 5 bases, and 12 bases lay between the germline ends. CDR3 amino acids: CASSVDGGNYQPQHF. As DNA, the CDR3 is TGTGCCAGCAGCGTAGATGGGGGAAACTATCAGCCCCAGCATTTT.

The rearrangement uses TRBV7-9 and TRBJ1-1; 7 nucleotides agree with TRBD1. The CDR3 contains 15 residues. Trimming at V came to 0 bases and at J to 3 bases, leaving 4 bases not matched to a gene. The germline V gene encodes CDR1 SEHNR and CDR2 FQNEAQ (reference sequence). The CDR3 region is CASSLAQGEDTEAFF. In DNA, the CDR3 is TGTGCCAGCAGCTTAGCGCAGGGGGAGGACACTGAAGCTTTCTTT.

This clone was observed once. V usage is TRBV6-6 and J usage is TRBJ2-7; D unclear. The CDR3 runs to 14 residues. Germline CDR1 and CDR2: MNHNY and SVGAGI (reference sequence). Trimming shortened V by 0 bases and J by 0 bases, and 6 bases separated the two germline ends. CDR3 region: CASSYSPSSYEQYF. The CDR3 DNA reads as TGTGCCAGCAGTTACTCCCCCAGCTCCTACGAGCAGTACTTC.

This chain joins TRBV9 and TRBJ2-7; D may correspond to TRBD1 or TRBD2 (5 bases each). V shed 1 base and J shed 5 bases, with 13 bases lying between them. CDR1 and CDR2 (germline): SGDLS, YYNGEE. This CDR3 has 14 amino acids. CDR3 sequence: CASSVLGGWDEQYF. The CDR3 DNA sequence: TGTGCCAGCAGCGTACTTGGGGGATGGGACGAGCAGTACTTC.

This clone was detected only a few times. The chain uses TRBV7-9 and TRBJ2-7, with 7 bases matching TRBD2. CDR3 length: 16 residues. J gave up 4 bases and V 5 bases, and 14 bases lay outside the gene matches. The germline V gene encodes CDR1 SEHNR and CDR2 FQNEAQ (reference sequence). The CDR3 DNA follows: TGTGCCAGCAGCCTATTTCTGGGGGGGAGCGAGTACGAGCAGTACTTC. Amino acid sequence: CASSLFLGGSEYEQYF.

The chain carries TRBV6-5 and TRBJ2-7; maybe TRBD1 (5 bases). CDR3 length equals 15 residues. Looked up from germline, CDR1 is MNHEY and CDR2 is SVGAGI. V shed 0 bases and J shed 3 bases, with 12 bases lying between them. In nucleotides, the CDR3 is TGTGCCAGCAGTTACTCGGCAGGGAAGGGCTACGAGCAGTACTTC. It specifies CASSYSAGKGYEQYF.

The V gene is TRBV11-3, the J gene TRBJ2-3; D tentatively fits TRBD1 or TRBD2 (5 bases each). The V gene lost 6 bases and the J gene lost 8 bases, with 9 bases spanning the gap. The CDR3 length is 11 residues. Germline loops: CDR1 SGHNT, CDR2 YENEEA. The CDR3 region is CASRPGGTQYF. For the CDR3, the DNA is TGTGCCAGCAGACCTGGGGGTACGCAGTATTTT.

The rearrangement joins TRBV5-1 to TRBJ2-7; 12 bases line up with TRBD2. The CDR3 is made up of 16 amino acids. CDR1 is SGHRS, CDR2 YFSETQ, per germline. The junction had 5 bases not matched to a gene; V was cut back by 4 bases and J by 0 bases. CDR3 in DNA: TGCGCCAGCAGCCCGCCGACTAGCGGGAGCTCCTACGAGCAGTACTTC. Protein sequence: CASSPPTSGSSYEQYF.

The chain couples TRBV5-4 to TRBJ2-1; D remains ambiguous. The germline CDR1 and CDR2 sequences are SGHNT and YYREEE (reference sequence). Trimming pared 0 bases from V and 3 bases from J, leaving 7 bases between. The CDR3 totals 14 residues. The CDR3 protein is CASSLEADYNEQFF. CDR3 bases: TGTGCCAGCAGCTTGGAGGCGGACTACAATGAGCAGTTCTTC.